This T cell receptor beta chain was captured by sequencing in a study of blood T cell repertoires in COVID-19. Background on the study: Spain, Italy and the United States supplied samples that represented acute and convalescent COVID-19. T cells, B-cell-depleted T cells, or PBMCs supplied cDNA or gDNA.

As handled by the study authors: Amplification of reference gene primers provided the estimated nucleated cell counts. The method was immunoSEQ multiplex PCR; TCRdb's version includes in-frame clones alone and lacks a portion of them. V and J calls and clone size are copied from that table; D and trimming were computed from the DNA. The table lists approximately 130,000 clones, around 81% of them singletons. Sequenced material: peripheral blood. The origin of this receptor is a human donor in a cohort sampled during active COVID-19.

CDR3 coding DNA: TGTGCCAGCAGCCAACAGCCCTGGCGGCAGGGGGCGTACGAGCAGTACTTC. It yields the protein CASSQQPWRQGAYEQYF. The chain joins TRBV6-2 or TRBV6-3 to TRBJ2-7; 8 nucleotides line up with TRBD1. Trimming removed 6 bases from V and 4 bases from J; junction bases left unmatched: 17. Germline CDR1 reads MNHEY; CDR2 reads SVGEGT. The CDR3 is 17 amino acids.